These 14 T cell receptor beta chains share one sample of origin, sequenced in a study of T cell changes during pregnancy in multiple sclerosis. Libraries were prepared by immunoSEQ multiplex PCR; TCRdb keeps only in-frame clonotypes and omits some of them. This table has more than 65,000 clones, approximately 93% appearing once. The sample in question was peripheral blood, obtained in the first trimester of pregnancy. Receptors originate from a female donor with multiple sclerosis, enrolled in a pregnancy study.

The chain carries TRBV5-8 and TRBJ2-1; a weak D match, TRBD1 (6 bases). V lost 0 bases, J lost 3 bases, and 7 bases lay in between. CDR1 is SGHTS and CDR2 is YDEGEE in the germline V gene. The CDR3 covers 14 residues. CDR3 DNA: TGTGCCAGCAGCTTGGAAGGGGGCTACAATGAGCAGTTCTTC. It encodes CASSLEGGYNEQFF.

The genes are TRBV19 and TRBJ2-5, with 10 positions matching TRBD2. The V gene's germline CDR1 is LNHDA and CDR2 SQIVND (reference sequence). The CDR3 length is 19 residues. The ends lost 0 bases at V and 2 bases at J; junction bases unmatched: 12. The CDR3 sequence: CASSIDNSLAGGLQETQYF. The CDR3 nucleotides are TGTGCCAGTAGTATAGACAACTCATTAGCGGGGGGCCTTCAAGAGACCCAGTACTTC.

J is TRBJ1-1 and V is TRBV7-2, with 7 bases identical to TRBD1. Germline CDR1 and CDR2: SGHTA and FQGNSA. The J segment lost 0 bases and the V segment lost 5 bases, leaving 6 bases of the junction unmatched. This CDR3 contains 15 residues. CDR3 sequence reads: CASSLHGTVNTEAFF. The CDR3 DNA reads TGTGCCAGCAGCCTCCACGGGACAGTGAACACTGAAGCTTTCTTT.

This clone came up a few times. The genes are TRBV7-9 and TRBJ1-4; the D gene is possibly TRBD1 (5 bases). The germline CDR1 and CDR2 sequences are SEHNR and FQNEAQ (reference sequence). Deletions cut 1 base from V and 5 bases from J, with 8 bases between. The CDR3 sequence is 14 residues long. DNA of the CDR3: TGTGCCAGCAGCTTAGAACGGGGGAATGAAAAACTGTTTTTT. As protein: CASSLERGNEKLFF.

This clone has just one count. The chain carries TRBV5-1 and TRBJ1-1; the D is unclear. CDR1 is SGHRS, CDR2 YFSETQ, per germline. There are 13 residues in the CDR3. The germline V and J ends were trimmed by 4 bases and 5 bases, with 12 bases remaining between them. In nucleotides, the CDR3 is TGCGCCAGCAGCCCCCCGGCGGGTACTGAAGCTTTCTTT. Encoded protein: CASSPPAGTEAFF.

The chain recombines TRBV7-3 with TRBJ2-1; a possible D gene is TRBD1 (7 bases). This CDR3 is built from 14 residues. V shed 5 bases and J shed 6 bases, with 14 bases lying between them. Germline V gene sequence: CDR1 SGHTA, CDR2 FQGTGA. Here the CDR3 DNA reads TGTGCCAGCAGCAACGACAGGGAGGCCAATGAGCAGTTCTTC. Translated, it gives CASSNDREANEQFF.

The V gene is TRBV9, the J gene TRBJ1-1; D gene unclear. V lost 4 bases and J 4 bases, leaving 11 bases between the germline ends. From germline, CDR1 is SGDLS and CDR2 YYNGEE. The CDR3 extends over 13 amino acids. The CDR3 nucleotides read TGTGCCAGCAGCCCTTCGGAGGGCACTGAAGCTTTCTTT. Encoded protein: CASSPSEGTEAFF.

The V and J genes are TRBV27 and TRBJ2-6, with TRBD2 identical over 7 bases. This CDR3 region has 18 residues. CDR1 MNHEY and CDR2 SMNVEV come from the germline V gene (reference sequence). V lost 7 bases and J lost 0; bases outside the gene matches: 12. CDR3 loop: CASKGKGTKLSGANVLTF. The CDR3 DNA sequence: TGTGCCAGCAAGGGTAAGGGGACTAAACTCTCTGGGGCCAACGTCCTGACTTTC.

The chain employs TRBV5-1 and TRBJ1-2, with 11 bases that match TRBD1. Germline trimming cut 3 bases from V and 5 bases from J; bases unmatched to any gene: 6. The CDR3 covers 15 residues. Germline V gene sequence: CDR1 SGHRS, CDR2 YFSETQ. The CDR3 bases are TGCGCCAGCAGCTACCGGACAGGGGGCGAATATGGCTACACCTTC. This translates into CASSYRTGGEYGYTF.

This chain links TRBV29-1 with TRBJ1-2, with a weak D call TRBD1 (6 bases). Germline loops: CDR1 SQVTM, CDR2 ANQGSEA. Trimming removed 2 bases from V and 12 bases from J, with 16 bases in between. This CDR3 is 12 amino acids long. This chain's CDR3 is CSVETDRSGHTF. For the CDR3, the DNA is TGCAGCGTTGAAACAGACAGGTCGGGCCACACCTTC.

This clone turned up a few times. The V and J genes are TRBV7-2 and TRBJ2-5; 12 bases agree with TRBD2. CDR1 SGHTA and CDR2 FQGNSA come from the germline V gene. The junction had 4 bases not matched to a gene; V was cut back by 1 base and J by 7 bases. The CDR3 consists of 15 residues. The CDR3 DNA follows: TGTGCCAGCAGCTTAGGGCTAGCGGGGGGGCTGACCCAGTACTTC. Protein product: CASSLGLAGGLTQYF.

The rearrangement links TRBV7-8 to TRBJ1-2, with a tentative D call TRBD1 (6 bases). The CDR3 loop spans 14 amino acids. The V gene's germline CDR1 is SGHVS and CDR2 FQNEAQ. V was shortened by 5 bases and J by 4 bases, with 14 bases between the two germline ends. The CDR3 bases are TGTGCCAGCAGCCGGAGCAGGGGATTCTATGGCTACACCTTC. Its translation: CASSRSRGFYGYTF. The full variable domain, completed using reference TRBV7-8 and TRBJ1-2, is GAGVSQSPRYKVAKRGQDVALRCDPISGHVSLFWYQQALGQGPEFLTYFQNEAQLDKSGLPSDRFFAERPEGSVSTLKIQRTQQEDSAVYLCASSRSRGFYGYTFGSGTRLTVV.

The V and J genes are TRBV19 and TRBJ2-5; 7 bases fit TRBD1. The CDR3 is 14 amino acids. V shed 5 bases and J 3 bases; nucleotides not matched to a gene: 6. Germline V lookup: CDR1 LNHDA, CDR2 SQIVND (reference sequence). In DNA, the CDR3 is TGTGCCAGTAGTCCCCGGGACAGCGAAGAGACCCAGTACTTC. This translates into CASSPRDSEETQYF. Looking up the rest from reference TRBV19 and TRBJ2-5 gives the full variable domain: DGGITQSPKYLFRKEGQNVTLSCEQNLNHDAMYWYRQDPGQGLRLIYYSQIVNDFQKGDIAEGYSVSREKKESFPLTVTSAQKNPTAFYLCASSPRDSEETQYFGPGTRLLVL.

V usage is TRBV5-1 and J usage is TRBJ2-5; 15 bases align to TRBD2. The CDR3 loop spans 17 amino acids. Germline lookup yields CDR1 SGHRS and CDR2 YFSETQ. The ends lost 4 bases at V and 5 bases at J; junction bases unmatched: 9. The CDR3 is CASSLGLAGGPGETQYF. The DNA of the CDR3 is TGCGCCAGCAGCCTAGGACTAGCGGGGGGGCCAGGGGAGACCCAGTACTTC. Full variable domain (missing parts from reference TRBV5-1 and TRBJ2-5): KAGVTQTPRYLIKTRGQQVTLSCSPISGHRSVSWYQQTPGQGLQFLFEYFSETQRNKGNFPGRFSGRQFSNSRSEMNVSTLELGDSALYLCASSLGLAGGPGETQYFGPGTRLLVL.